This TCR beta chain was sequenced in a study of T cell repertoires in cytomegalovirus infection. Study details: TCR beta signatures that were public indicated CMV infection and matching HLA type.

Deletions cut 6 bases from V and 6 bases from J, with 2 bases between. CDR3 length: 10 amino acids. In germline, CDR1 is LGHNT, CDR2 FRNRAP. In TCRdb, the reads were re-called with MiXCR into one record per CDR3 protein. The data show approximately 500,000 distinct CDR3 sequences, about 15% seen once. There are many counts of this clonotype. Material: CD8+ T cells from PBMCs. The chain recombines TRBV12-5 with TRBJ1-4, with D unclear. This TCR was recovered from a human donor in good health (CMV status not recorded). Some clones in this sample may be carry-over from other donors' samples. This chain's CDR3 is CASGDEKLFF. The CDR3 nucleotides read TGTGCTAGTGGCGATGAAAAACTGTTTTTT.